Reported below is one T cell receptor beta chain. Its antigen remains unknown. The data stem from a study of T cell responses to AZD1222 COVID-19 vaccine. Study-wide findings and caveats: Recipients of AZD1222 seropositive at baseline numbered only 6 or 7.

The method was immunoSEQ multiplex PCR; TCRdb's version includes in-frame clones alone and lacks a portion of them. The sample shows about 140,000 clones, approximately 90% of them seen only once. The V end lost 2 bases, the J end lost 6 bases, and 13 bases lay between the germline ends. The germline CDR1 and CDR2 sequences are LGHNA and YNFKEQ. The CDR3 is 14 amino acids. The receptor's source is an adult in good health. This sequence joins TRBV4-2 and TRBJ1-1, with D maybe TRBD1 (5 bases). The specimen was peripheral blood, collected on day 0 of AZD1222 vaccination. CDR3 in DNA: TGTGCCAGCAGCCAATTCGGGGGGTCCCCTGAAGCTTTCTTT. Residues: CASSQFGGSPEAFF.